Sequencing of this T cell receptor beta chain was carried out in a study of blood T cell repertoires in COVID-19. Study-wide context: Researchers got acute and convalescent COVID-19 samples from the United States, Italy and Spain. Sample material is recorded as cDNA or gDNA derived from T cells, B-cell-depleted T cells, or PBMCs.

Looked up from germline, CDR1 is MNHEY and CDR2 is SMNVEV (reference sequence). This CDR3 is 14 amino acids long. V was shortened by 5 bases and J by 6 bases, with 17 bases between the two germline ends. Per the study methods: Reference gene primer amplification yielded estimated nucleated cell counts. Libraries were prepared by immunoSEQ multiplex PCR; TCRdb keeps only in-frame clonotypes and omits some of them. V, J and clone size are those of that table, while D and trimming were read from the DNA. The table records about 220,000 clones, 80% to 90% of them present only once. This clonotype was obtained from a man aged 25 to 40 with active or convalescent COVID-19. V usage is TRBV27 and J usage is TRBJ2-7, with D perhaps TRBD2 (6 bases). The specimen sequenced was peripheral blood. The DNA for the CDR3 is TGTGCCAGCAGTCTGGGACTGGAGGGTTCCGAGCAGTACTTC. Translation: CASSLGLEGSEQYF.